The 3 T cell receptor beta chains below all came from one sample that was sequenced in a study of brain T cells in children with intractable seizures. The time point denotes: blood from clinic visit 5 months post-surgery; TSC patient then seizure free. Clones were read by immunoSEQ multiplex PCR, and TCRdb kept only the in-frame ones, dropping some. The data show 340,000 or so clones, roughly 93% seen once. This specimen was peripheral blood, taken 4 to 5 months after surgery. These receptors came from a boy younger than two with tuberous sclerosis and intractable seizures.

This clone was recorded only once. The rearrangement uses TRBV30 and TRBJ2-2, with D unresolved. This CDR3 comprises 12 residues. Germline CDR1 and CDR2: GTSNPN and SVGIG (reference sequence). Trimming stripped 0 bases from V and 7 bases from J, with 6 bases between. The CDR3 region has the DNA TGTGCCTGGAGTGTACTTAACGGGGAGCTGTTTTTT. Protein sequence: CAWSVLNGELFF.

This chain links TRBV5-1 with TRBJ1-2; 8 positions match TRBD1. V lost 1 base to trimming and J lost 3 bases; unmatched junction nucleotides: 8. Looked up from germline, CDR1 is SGHRS and CDR2 is YFSETQ. The CDR3 loop spans 16 amino acids. The CDR3 loop is CASSLPGGPGDYGYTF. As DNA, the CDR3 is TGCGCCAGCAGCTTGCCAGGGGGCCCCGGGGACTATGGCTACACCTTC.

The chain employs TRBV10-3 and TRBJ2-1; 8 bases align to TRBD2. Per the germline V gene, CDR1 is ENHRY and CDR2 is SYGVKD. The CDR3 runs to 12 residues. V was clipped by 0 bases and J by 12 bases; unmatched bases: 1. The CDR3 protein is CAISESGLAQFF. The CDR3 region has the DNA TGTGCCATCAGTGAGTCAGGACTAGCGCAGTTCTTC.